The present T cell receptor (beta chain) was sequenced within a study of blood T cell repertoires in COVID-19. Study summary: COVID-19 samples from acute and convalescent phases originated in the United States, Italy and Spain. Nucleic acid was either cDNA or gDNA, and it came from T cells, B-cell-depleted T cells, or PBMCs.

In the original workflow: The assay estimated nucleated cells by amplifying reference gene primers. Here immunoSEQ multiplex PCR was the method, and the copy in TCRdb shows in-frame clones only, minus some. The V and J calls and clone size were taken over from that table, and D and trimming were inferred from the DNA. Among more than 90,000 clones listed, roughly 86% were seen once. The CDR3 runs to 14 residues. The germline gives CDR1 SGDLS, CDR2 YYNGEE. The J segment lost 7 bases and the V segment lost 3 bases, leaving 3 bases of the junction unmatched. This chain connects TRBV9 to TRBJ2-1, with 11 bases that match TRBD2. The sequence derives from a middle-aged man with acute or convalescent COVID-19. Material: peripheral blood. The CDR3 nucleotides are TGTGCCAGCAGCGCTAGCGGGGGGTGGAATGAGCAGTTCTTC. Translating it yields CASSASGGWNEQFF.